This passage covers 2 T cell receptor beta chains from one sample sequenced in a study of blood T cell repertoires in COVID-19. The table came from immunoSEQ multiplex PCR; TCRdb's copy has only in-frame clones and leaves some out. The profile shows tens of thousands of clones, about 87% of them singletons. Sequencing was done on a sample of peripheral blood. These receptors came from a man in his forties or fifties with active COVID-19.

The rearrangement uses TRBV27 and TRBJ1-1; perhaps TRBD1 as D (6 bases). Trimming pared 5 bases from V and 2 bases from J, leaving 15 bases between. Germline CDR1 is MNHEY and CDR2 is SMNVEV (reference sequence). This CDR3 region has 15 residues. The CDR3 reads CASSPGGHANTEAFF. The CDR3, as DNA: TGTGCCAGCAGTCCGGGGGGACACGCAAACACTGAAGCTTTCTTT.

The V gene is TRBV7-8, the J gene TRBJ2-3, with 13 bases lining up with TRBD2. The CDR3 is made up of 16 amino acids. CDR1 is SGHVS, CDR2 FQNEAQ, per germline. With V trimmed by 5 bases and J by 7 bases, 9 bases remained unmatched. The CDR3 coding sequence is TGTGCCAGCAGCAATAACACTAGCGGGGGGGCGAATACGCAGTATTTT. Protein product: CASSNNTSGGANTQYF.